A single TCR beta chain is shown here with its context. This CDR3 has 13 amino acids. Unmatched junction bases numbered 0, after V lost 0 bases and J lost 7 bases. Germline V gives CDR1 SGHNT, CDR2 YYREEE (reference sequence). The repertoire was sequenced with immunoSEQ multiplex PCR; TCRdb's copy has only in-frame clones and lacks some. The repertoire has 45,000 to 55,000 clones, 90% to 96% of them found once; the top ten carry 0.075% to 0.095%. The sample is drawn from a study of T cells after somatic rescue of genetic block. The origin of this receptor is a child in the first two years of life. Sequenced input: peripheral blood mononuclear cells (PBMCs). V gene TRBV5-4 combines with J gene TRBJ2-4; 8 positions agree with TRBD1. The CDR3 bases are TGTGCCAGCAGCTTGGGGACAGGGAACATTCAGTACTTC. The encoded protein is CASSLGTGNIQYF.